This T cell receptor (beta chain) was identified during a study of T-cell reconstitution after alpha-beta-depleted transplantation in children. General observations from the study: About two months after transplant, alpha-beta T cells reportedly came from several hundred expanded graft clones.

Germline V gives CDR1 SGHRS, CDR2 YFSETQ. With 4 bases removed from V and 3 bases from J, the gap between germline ends came to 9 bases. The CDR3 loop spans 13 amino acids. TCRbeta library preparation incorporated unique molecular identifiers. TCRdb re-called the PCR reads through MiXCR, storing one row per CDR3 protein. The table lists 580,000 or so distinct CDR3 sequences, under 25% of them singletons. This clonotype showed up just a few times. Its antigen is not identified. The chain joins TRBV5-1 to TRBJ2-3; D is possibly TRBD1 (5 bases). The source material was PBMCs, mostly from graft donor cells, sampled 360 days after TCRalphabeta/CD19-depleted stem cell transplant. The TCR comes from a boy less than two years old who had a stem cell transplant for acute myeloid leukemia, so the T cells may come from the graft donor. The DNA for the CDR3 is TGCGCCAGCAGCGCGACAGTAACAGATACGCAGTATTTT. It codes for CASSATVTDTQYF.